This TCR beta chain appears in the sequencing data of a study of molecular identifiers for immune sequencing clone quantification. CDR3 length: 16 residues. TCRdb called the PCR reads again in MiXCR, with one record for every CDR3 protein. The repertoire holds some 66,000 distinct CDR3 sequences, 19% seen once, with about 1.5% in the top ten. Concerning this clonotype: One end of the junction varies from germline; a read error may be responsible.

The sample consisted of naive CD8+ T cells from blood, with Jurkat cell RNA spiked in. Subset: FACS-sorted CD8+CD4-CCR7+CD45RA+ naive T cells. The chain carries TRBV5-3 and TRBJ2-2; TRBD1 aligns across 9 bases. TRBV5-3 is flagged as an ORF with uncertain function. The TCR sequence derives from a human donor in good health. Some libraries in this study had Jurkat cell RNA spiked in. CDR3 DNA sequence: TGTGCCAGCAGCTCAGACAGGGGGGCCTTGACCGGGGAGCTGTTTTTT. This encodes CASSSDRGALTGELFF.